This T cell receptor beta chain was documented in a study of shared clonotypes between healthy human individuals. The CDR3 loop spans 15 amino acids. Between the trimmed V and J ends, which lost 0 bases and 3 bases, there was a span of 9 bases. Germline V gene sequence: CDR1 SGHRS, CDR2 YFSETQ. Regarding the study as a whole: Represented genetic and exposure-history diversity was restricted by having few donors.

The method was immunoSEQ multiplex PCR; TCRdb's version includes in-frame clones alone and lacks a portion of them. Altogether more than 2,000,000 clones are present, roughly nine tenths being singletons, with the ten largest covering 0.11% to 0.15%. Concerning this clone: What it binds is not known.

There were no recent acute infections or vaccinations among the donors, who were healthy HIV-negative adults. The sample consisted of naive CD4+ T cells sorted from blood. Described subset: CD45RA+ positively selected. The receptor was isolated from a man in his late teens or twenties in good health. The chain couples TRBV5-1 to TRBJ1-4; D is possibly TRBD1 (5 bases). CDR3 DNA sequence: TGCGCCAGCAGCTTGGAGGGGTCACCTAATGAAAAACTGTTTTTT. It yields the protein CASSLEGSPNEKLFF.